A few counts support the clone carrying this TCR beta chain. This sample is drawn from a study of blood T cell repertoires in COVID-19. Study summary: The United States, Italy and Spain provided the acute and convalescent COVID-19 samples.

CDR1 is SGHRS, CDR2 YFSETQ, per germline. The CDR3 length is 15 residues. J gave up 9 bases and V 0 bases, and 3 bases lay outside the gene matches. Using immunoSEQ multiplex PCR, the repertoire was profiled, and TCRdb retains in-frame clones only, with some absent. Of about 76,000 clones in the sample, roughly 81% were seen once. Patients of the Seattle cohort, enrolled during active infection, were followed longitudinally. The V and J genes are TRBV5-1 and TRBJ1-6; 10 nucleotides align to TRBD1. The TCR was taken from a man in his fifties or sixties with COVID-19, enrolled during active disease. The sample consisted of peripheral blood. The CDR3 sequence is CASSLAGQGTSPLHF. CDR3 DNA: TGCGCCAGCAGCTTGGCGGGACAGGGGACTTCACCCCTCCACTTT.